This TCR beta chain was recorded in a study of OX40 agonist ivuxolimab in advanced cancers. Study-wide background: Dose-escalation patients were diagnosed with hepatocellular carcinoma, melanoma, renal cell cancer or head and neck cancer. Prior anti-PD-1, anti-PD-L1 or anti-CTLA-4 therapy was allowed; about 39% had some.

This clone showed up many times. Antigen specificity is unknown. V shed 0 bases and J shed 5 bases, with 14 bases lying between them. Germline V gene lookup returns CDR1 SGHRS and CDR2 YFSETQ. This CDR3 is 15 amino acids long. Generated by immunoSEQ multiplex PCR, the TCRdb table keeps only in-frame clones and is missing some. The sample shows some 70,000 clones, 84% of them seen only once. Whole-study findings and limits: CD4+ and CD8+ T cells in blood underwent clonal expansion by week 6 at 0.1 to 3.0 mg/kg.

Anyone with autoimmune disease history or systemic immunosuppression was excluded. This sequence was found in an adult with an advanced solid tumor such as melanoma, head and neck, liver or kidney cancer. Here the sequenced sample was CD4+ or CD8+ T cells sorted from blood, taken in a trial of the OX40 agonist ivuxolimab. The gene calls are TRBV5-1 and TRBJ1-2; perhaps TRBD1 as D (6 bases). The CDR3 DNA reads as TGCGCCAGCAGCTTGGAAGGACAGTTCGGTTATGGCTACACCTTC. The encoded protein is CASSLEGQFGYGYTF.